These T cell receptor beta chains were read from a single sample in a study of T-cell reconstitution after alpha-beta-depleted transplantation in children. MiXCR, applied by TCRdb to the PCR reads, yields one record per CDR3 protein. The table has tens of thousands of distinct CDR3 sequences, 5.5% to 8% seen once; the top ten hold 27%. The specimen comprised peripheral blood, sampled 60 days after TCRalphabeta/CD19-depleted stem cell transplant. The receptor set was obtained from a child under two years old who had a stem cell transplant for acute myeloid leukemia, so the T cells may come from the graft donor. The CDR3 runs from the conserved cysteine through the conserved F or W. The D gene is left open where the match is weak. Sizes are listed as once, few, many, or a class for an expanded clone.

.,TRBV11-3,many,TRBJ2-4,CASSLDFKNIQYF,TGTGCCAGCAGCTTAGACTTTAAAAACATTCAGTACTTC
.,TRBV30,many,TRBJ2-1,CAWRTRGAYNEQFF,TGTGCCTGGAGGACCAGGGGCGCTTACAATGAGCAGTTCTTC
.,TRBV12-3/TRBV12-4,many,TRBJ1-4,CASSFLGRTNEKLFF,TGTGCCAGCAGTTTCTTAGGGAGGACTAATGAAAAACTGTTTTTT
TRBD2,TRBV13,many,TRBJ2-4,CASSSLRGGVAKNIQYF,TGTGCCAGCAGCTCCCTCCGGGGGGGGGTGGCCAAAAACATTCAGTACTTC
.,TRBV9,many,TRBJ2-7,CASSVGGGGYEQYF,TGTGCCAGCAGCGTAGGTGGGGGAGGCTACGAGCAGTACTTC
.,TRBV7-2,many,TRBJ2-3,CASSNGGGGLYF,TGTGCCAGCAGCAACGGGGGCGGGGGATTGTATTTT
.,TRBV27,many,TRBJ2-7,CASIRGYSYEQYF,TGTGCCAGCATCCGGGGGTACTCCTACGAGCAGTACTTC
TRBD1,TRBV10-2,many,TRBJ1-5,CASRQGSNQPQHF,TGCGCCAGCAGACAGGGGTCCAATCAGCCCCAGCATTTT
TRBD2,TRBV7-2,many,TRBJ2-3,CASSLALAGGLDTQYF,TGTGCCAGCAGCTTAGCACTAGCGGGAGGATTAGATACGCAGTATTTT
TRBD1,TRBV9,many,TRBJ2-3,CASSIQGLYSDTQYF,TGTGCCAGCAGCATACAGGGGTTATACTCGGATACGCAGTATTTT
.,TRBV29-1,many,TRBJ1-1,CSVAVMNTEAFF,TGCAGCGTTGCCGTTATGAACACTGAAGCTTTCTTT
TRBD1,TRBV7-9,many,TRBJ1-2,CASSRRDRGHYGYTF,TGTGCCAGCAGCCGCCGGGACAGGGGACACTATGGCTACACCTTC
.,TRBV27,many,TRBJ1-2,CASSLRAGPYGYTF,TGTGCCAGCAGTTTAAGGGCAGGCCCCTATGGCTACACCTTC
TRBD2,TRBV7-2,many,TRBJ2-5,CASSPKRGGQETQYF,TGTGCCAGCAGCCCGAAACGGGGGGGCCAAGAGACCCAGTACTTC
TRBD2,TRBV18,many,TRBJ2-3,CASPPTSGRSDTQYF,TGTGCCAGCCCTCCGACTAGCGGGAGATCAGATACGCAGTATTTT
TRBD1,TRBV29-1,many,TRBJ2-6,CSAILIRDSFSGANVLTF,TGCAGCGCGATTCTGATCCGGGACAGCTTCTCTGGGGCCAACGTCCTGACTTTC
TRBD1,TRBV4-3,many,TRBJ2-7,CASSQVRMAQGAIYEQYF,TGCGCCAGCAGCCAAGTACGAATGGCACAGGGGGCGATCTACGAGCAGTACTTC
.,TRBV9,many,TRBJ2-2,CASSVGPPGNPVSTGELFF,TGTGCCAGCAGCGTAGGGCCTCCGGGAAACCCAGTTAGCACCGGGGAGCTGTTTTTT